The source of this TCR beta chain is a study of blood T cell repertoires in COVID-19. Study overall: Acute and convalescent COVID-19 samples came from the United States, Italy and Spain. T cells, B-cell-depleted T cells, or PBMCs provided the cDNA or gDNA that served as material.

Produced via immunoSEQ multiplex PCR; TCRdb's table is partial and in-frame only. The sample yields about 120,000 clones, approximately 90% seen once. Germline CDR1 is SGHRS and CDR2 is YFSETQ. Losses at the gene ends were 3 bases for V and 1 base for J; bases not matched to a gene: 0. The CDR3 length is 15 residues. The chain is built from TRBV5-1 and TRBJ2-3; 12 nucleotides agree with TRBD2. This TCR was recovered from a human donor in a cohort sampled during active COVID-19. Sample: peripheral blood. The CDR3 DNA reads as TGCGCCAGCAGCTGGACTAGCGGGGGCACAGATACGCAGTATTTT. Encoded protein: CASSWTSGGTDTQYF.